These T cell receptor beta chains were read from a single sample in a study of shared clonotypes between healthy human individuals. Sequencing was performed with immunoSEQ multiplex PCR; in TCRdb, only in-frame clones are kept and a portion is missing. The data contain fewer than 3 million clones, roughly 90% of them singletons. Sample: naive CD4+ T cells from PBMCs. These receptors were collected from a man between 18 and 29 years old in good health. Some clones in this sample may be carry-over from other donors' samples. CDR3s leave out the opening cysteine and the closing phenylalanine or tryptophan.

v_call cdr3_aa
TRBV27 ASSDYQSSYEQY
TRBV6-5 ASGLNQATDTQY
TRBV7-2 ASSLAGQGTRTDTQY
TRBV6-6 ASSYGAPEQF
TRBV7-9 AGSAGAVYEQY
TRBV5-1 ASSLAPRGTGSYNEQF
TRBV10-2 ASSEREKLF
TRBV7-3 ASSPGPTADTQY
TRBV28 ASSLERGFYGYT
TRBV5-1 ASRSQAPADTQY
TRBV5-5 ASSRSGGRVYNEQF
TRBV28 ASRLTSGDTQY